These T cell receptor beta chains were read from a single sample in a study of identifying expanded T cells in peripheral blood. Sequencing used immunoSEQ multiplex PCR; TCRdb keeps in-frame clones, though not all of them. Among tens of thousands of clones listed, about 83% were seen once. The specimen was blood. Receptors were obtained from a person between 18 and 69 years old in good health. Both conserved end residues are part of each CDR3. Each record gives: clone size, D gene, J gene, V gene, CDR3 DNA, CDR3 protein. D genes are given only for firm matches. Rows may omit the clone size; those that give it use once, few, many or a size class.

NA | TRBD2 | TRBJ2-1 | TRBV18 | TGTGCCAGCTCACCACCGAATGCGGGAGAGGGGCGTGGTGAGCAGTTCTTC | CASSPPNAGEGRGEQFF
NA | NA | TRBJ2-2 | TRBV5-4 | TGTGCCAGCAGCCTTAGGGACACCGGGGAGCTGTTTTTT | CASSLRDTGELFF
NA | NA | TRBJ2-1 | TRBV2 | TGTGCCAGCAGTGACGACGGGTCCAATGAGCAGTTCTTC | CASSDDGSNEQFF
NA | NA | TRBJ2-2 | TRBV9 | TGTGCCAGCAGCGTGGCAGGGGATCGAGCCGGGGAGCTGTTTTTT | CASSVAGDRAGELFF
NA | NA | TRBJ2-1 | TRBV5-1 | TGCGCCAGCATACGTGCGGGGGCTAAGTTCTTC | CASIRAGAKFF
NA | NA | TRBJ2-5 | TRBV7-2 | TGTGCCAGCAGCTTAGGGCGGGGGCCCCAAGAGACCCAGTACTTC | CASSLGRGPQETQYF
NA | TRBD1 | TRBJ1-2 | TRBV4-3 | TGCGCCAGCAGCCGGGAGGCTGCCGGGACAGATTATGGCTACACCTTC | CASSREAAGTDYGYTF
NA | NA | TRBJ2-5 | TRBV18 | TGTGCCAGCTCACCCCCAGGCGGAGAAGAGACCCAGTACTTC | CASSPPGGEETQYF
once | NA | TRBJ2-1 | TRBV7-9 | TGTGCCAGCAGCCCGTCCCCAGGCTACAATGAGCAGTTCTTC | CASSPSPGYNEQFF
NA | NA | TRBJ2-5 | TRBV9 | TGTGCCAGCAGCGCCACGAGGGTCGGGACCCAGTACTTC | CASSATRVGTQYF
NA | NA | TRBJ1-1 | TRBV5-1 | TGCGCCAGCAGCCGAGAGGGGCCGAACACTGAAGCTTTCTTT | CASSREGPNTEAFF
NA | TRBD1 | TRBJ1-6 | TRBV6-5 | TGTGCCAGCAGTCGGACAGGGGATAATTCACCCCTCCACTTT | CASSRTGDNSPLHF
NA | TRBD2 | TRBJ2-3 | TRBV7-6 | TGTGCCAGCAGCTCGAGGACTAGCGGGGGGTTCACAGATACGCAGTATTTT | CASSSRTSGGFTDTQYF
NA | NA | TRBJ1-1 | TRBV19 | TGTGCCAGTAGTATAGGGTTTACTGAAGCTTTCTTT | CASSIGFTEAFF
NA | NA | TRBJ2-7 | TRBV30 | TGTGCCTGGAGTATGGCTACCAGGGCGTACGAGCAGTACTTC | CAWSMATRAYEQYF
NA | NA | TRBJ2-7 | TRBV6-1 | TGTGCCAGCAGTTTGACTCGACACTACGAGCAGTACTTC | CASSLTRHYEQYF
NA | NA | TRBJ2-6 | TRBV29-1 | TGCAGCGTTGAAGACTCTGGGGCCAACGTCCTGACTTTC | CSVEDSGANVLTF
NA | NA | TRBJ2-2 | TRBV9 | TGTGCCAGCAGCGGAGATATGGGTCCCGGGGAGCTGTTTTTT | CASSGDMGPGELFF
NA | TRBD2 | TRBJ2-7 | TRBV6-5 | TGTGCCAGCAGTCGGGGGGGGAACTACGAGCAGTACTTC | CASSRGGNYEQYF
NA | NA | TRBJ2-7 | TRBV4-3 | TGCGCCAGCAGCCAAGAAACATCGCCTGGGTTCTACGAGCAGTACTTC | CASSQETSPGFYEQYF
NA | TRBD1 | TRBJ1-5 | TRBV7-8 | TGTGCCAGCAGCTCCCCGACAGGGGCCTTAAATCAGCCCCAGCATTTT | CASSSPTGALNQPQHF
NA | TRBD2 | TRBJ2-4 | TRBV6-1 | TGTGCCAGCAGTGTTACTGGACTAGCGGGGGGGAGATTAGCCAAAAACATTCAGTACTTC | CASSVTGLAGGRLAKNIQYF
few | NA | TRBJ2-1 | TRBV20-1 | TGCAGTGCTAGACATACGGGAGCCCAGTTCTTC | CSARHTGAQFF
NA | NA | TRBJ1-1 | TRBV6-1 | TGTGCCAGCAGTGAGAGGGGCCGCACTGAAGCTTTCTTT | CASSERGRTEAFF
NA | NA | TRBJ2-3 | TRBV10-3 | TGTGCCGTCGGGACCACTGATACGCAGTATTTT | CAVGTTDTQYF
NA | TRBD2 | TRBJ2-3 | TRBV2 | TGTGCCAGCAGTCCACCCGCGCGGGGGGGGGATACGCAGTATTTT | CASSPPARGGDTQYF
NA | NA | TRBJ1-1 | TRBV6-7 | TGTGCCAGCAGTTACACCGCATTTGGGAACAGGGCCACGAACACTGAAGCTTTCTTT | CASSYTAFGNRATNTEAFF
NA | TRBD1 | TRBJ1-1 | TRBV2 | TGTGCCAGCAGCGGGACAGGGAGTCGTGAAGCTTTCTTT | CASSGTGSREAFF
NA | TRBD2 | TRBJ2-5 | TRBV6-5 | TGTGCCAGCCTCGGGGTAGCGGGAGAGACCCAGTACTTC | CASLGVAGETQYF
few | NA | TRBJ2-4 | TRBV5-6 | TGTGCCAGCAGCTTGAAAAGGCCCTCGGGCAAAAACATTCAGTACTTC | CASSLKRPSGKNIQYF
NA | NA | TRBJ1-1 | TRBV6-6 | TGTGCCAGCAGTTTTTTCTCAACAGACAGATATGAAGCTTTCTTT | CASSFFSTDRYEAFF
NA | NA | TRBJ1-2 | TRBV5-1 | TGCGCCAGCAGCCCGAGGGAAACTCACTATGGCTACACCTTC | CASSPRETHYGYTF
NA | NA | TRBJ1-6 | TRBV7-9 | TGTGCCAGCAGCTTGGTCCAGGGGATAAATTCACCCCTCCACTTT | CASSLVQGINSPLHF
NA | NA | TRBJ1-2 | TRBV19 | TGTGCCAGCATTGACAGATCTAACTATGGCTACACCTTC | CASIDRSNYGYTF
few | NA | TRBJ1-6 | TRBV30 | TGTGCCTGGAGAACTGGGTATAATTCACCCCTCCACTTT | CAWRTGYNSPLHF
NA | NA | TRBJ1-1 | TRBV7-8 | TGTGCCAGCAGCTTAGTCCCAGGGCCGAACACTGAAGCTTTCTTT | CASSLVPGPNTEAFF
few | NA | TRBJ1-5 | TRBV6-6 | TGTGCCAGCAGGCGACTAGGGGTGGAAAATCAGCCCCAGCATTTT | CASRRLGVENQPQHF
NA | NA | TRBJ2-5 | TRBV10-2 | TGCGCCAGCAGTCGACAGCAAGAGACCCAGTACTTC | CASSRQQETQYF
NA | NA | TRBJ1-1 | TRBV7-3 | TGTGCCAGCAGCTTAGGAGACGAAGCTTTCTTT | CASSLGDEAFF
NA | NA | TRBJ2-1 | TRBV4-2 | TGTGCCAGCAGCCAAGATGACAGACGCGGCTACAATGAGCAGTTCTTC | CASSQDDRRGYNEQFF
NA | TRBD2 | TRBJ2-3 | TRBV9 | TGTGCCAGCAGCCCGCTAGCGGGAGTCGGCAGAGATACGCAGTATTTT | CASSPLAGVGRDTQYF
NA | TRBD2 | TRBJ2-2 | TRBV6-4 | TGTGCCAGCAGTAGACGGGAGGGCCATGCCACCGGGGAGCTGTTTTTT | CASSRREGHATGELFF
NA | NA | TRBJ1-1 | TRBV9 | TGTGCCAGCAGCGTAGGACCTACGAACACTGAAGCTTTCTTT | CASSVGPTNTEAFF
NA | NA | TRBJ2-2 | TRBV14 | TGTGCCAGCAGCCAAAACGGCAGGGTGGCGAGGGAGCTGTTTTTT | CASSQNGRVARELFF
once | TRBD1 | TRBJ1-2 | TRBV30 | TGTGCCTGGAGTGTAATAGGGGGCCTGCTGGGAGGTGGCTACACCTTC | CAWSVIGGLLGGGYTF
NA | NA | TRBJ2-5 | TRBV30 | TGTGCCTGGAGTGCGGTTGGAGAGACCCAGTACTTC | CAWSAVGETQYF
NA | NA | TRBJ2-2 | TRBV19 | TGTGCCAGTACCCGGAAGGCTGTCGGGGAGCTGTTTTTT | CASTRKAVGELFF
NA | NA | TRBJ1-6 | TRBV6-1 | TGTGCCAGCAGTGTGGGAGTCTCCCGGGCCCTCCACTTT | CASSVGVSRALHF
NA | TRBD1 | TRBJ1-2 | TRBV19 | TGTGCCAGTAGCGGACAGGGGGCCGGGTATGGCTACACCTTC | CASSGQGAGYGYTF
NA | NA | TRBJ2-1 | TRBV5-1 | TGCGCCAGCAGCGGAGGGACAGGTAGCGGGGAGAAGTTCTTC | CASSGGTGSGEKFF
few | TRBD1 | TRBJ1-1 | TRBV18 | TGTGCCAGCTCACCACTCGGACAGGGGCCCAACACTGAAGCTTTCTTT | CASSPLGQGPNTEAFF
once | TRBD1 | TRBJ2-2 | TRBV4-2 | TGTGCCAGCAGCCAAATCGGACAGGGGTTCGCCGGGGAGCTGTTTTTT | CASSQIGQGFAGELFF
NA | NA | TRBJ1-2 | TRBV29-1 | TGCAGCGTTGGGAATGGAGGGGCAGCGATAAACTATGGCTACACCTTC | CSVGNGGAAINYGYTF
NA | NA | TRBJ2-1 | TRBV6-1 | TGTGCCAGCAGTCCATATGTCTCCTACAATGAGCAGTTCTTC | CASSPYVSYNEQFF
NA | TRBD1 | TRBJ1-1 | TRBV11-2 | TGTGCCAGCAGCTCATACAGGGGAAGTCTGAACACTGAAGCTTTCTTT | CASSSYRGSLNTEAFF
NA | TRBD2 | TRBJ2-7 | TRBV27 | TGTGCCAGCAGTCCCGGGGGGGGCTTCGAGCAGTACTTC | CASSPGGGFEQYF
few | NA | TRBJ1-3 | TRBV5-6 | TGTGCCAGCAGCCAAAACGGGGCCTTGGGAAACACCATATATTTT | CASSQNGALGNTIYF
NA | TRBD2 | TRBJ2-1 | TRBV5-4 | TGTGCCAGCAGCTTGAAGTTGGGGCTAGCGGGTCGAAGCTCCTACAATGAGCAGTTCTTC | CASSLKLGLAGRSSYNEQFF
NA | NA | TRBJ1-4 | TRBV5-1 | TGCGCCAGCAGCTTGTTAGGGGTAAATGAAAAACTGTTTTTT | CASSLLGVNEKLFF